The 5 T cell receptor beta chains in this list originate from one sample, sequenced in a study of CXCR3-negative and CXCR3-positive naive CD8 T cells. UMI-labeled 5' RACE TRB cDNA libraries were prepared from the cells. Following a re-call of the 5' RACE reads, TCRdb has one entry per CDR3 protein and lacks DNA. Listed are roughly 90,000 distinct CDR3 sequences; over 1.5% falls within the top ten. The specimen sequenced was naive CXCR3- CD8+ T cells from blood. The subset denotes: CD45RO-CCR7+CD27+CD95- naive CD8+ T cells lacking CXCR3 (TNR3-). These receptors were obtained from a human donor in good health. Some clones in this sample may be carry-over from other donors' samples.

The rearrangement links TRBV29-1 to TRBJ2-7; TCRdb returns TRBD2, unconfirmable since there is no DNA. In germline, CDR1 is SQVTM, CDR2 ANQGSEA. The CDR3 length is 15 residues. The CDR3 sequence is CSVGGGRDHPYEQYF.

CDR3: CASSYTQGIGGELFF. The chain carries TRBV6-5 and TRBJ2-2; absent DNA, TCRdb's TRBD1 call cannot be checked. Germline V gene lookup returns CDR1 MNHEY and CDR2 SVGAGI. The CDR3 is made up of 15 amino acids.

This sequence joins TRBV19 and TRBJ1-1. CDR1 and CDR2 from the germline V gene are LNHDA and SQIVND (reference sequence). This CDR3 is 13 amino acids long. CDR3 protein: CTSCMWENTEAFF.

V gene TRBV29-1 combines with J gene TRBJ2-7; the TCRdb call, TRBD2, lacks DNA for checking. This CDR3 region has 15 residues. Germline V gene data show CDR1 as SQVTM and CDR2 as ANQGSEA. The CDR3 reads CSVEALAQGDYEQYF.

The chain couples TRBV5-1 to TRBJ2-1. Germline assignment: CDR1 SGHRS and CDR2 YFSETQ. The CDR3 covers 15 residues. CDR3 sequence: CASSLVRELYNEQFF.